This T cell receptor beta chain was profiled in a study of cytomegalovirus exposure and HLA in healthy donors. Study observations and caveats: The likely explanation for a cluster of highly shared sequence variants was sequencing artifact. Across donors, most TCRs were seen rarely, yet some public ones were widespread.

A multiplex PCR was run with 60 Vbeta primers and 13 Jbeta primers. Authors' data handling: As a later analysis found, there were 78 million or so unique TCR beta chains, of which about 10 million were shared. Libraries were prepared by immunoSEQ multiplex PCR; TCRdb keeps only in-frame clonotypes and omits some of them. The V and J calls and clone size are taken from that table; D and trimming were inferred from the DNA. The sample lists roughly 120,000 clones; around four fifths were seen once. With regard to this clone: Its antigen is unidentified.

From germline, CDR1 is MNHEY and CDR2 SMNVEV (reference sequence). The CDR3 extends over 15 amino acids. V lost 3 bases, J lost 2 bases, and 3 bases stayed unmatched. This receptor was taken from a male donor in good health and CMV-seropositive. Material for sequencing was PBMCs. The V and J genes are TRBV27 and TRBJ1-2; TRBD1 aligns across 10 bases. The chain's CDR3 is CASSLRTGGNYGYTF. The CDR3 DNA is TGTGCCAGCAGTTTGAGGACAGGGGGAAACTATGGCTACACCTTC.